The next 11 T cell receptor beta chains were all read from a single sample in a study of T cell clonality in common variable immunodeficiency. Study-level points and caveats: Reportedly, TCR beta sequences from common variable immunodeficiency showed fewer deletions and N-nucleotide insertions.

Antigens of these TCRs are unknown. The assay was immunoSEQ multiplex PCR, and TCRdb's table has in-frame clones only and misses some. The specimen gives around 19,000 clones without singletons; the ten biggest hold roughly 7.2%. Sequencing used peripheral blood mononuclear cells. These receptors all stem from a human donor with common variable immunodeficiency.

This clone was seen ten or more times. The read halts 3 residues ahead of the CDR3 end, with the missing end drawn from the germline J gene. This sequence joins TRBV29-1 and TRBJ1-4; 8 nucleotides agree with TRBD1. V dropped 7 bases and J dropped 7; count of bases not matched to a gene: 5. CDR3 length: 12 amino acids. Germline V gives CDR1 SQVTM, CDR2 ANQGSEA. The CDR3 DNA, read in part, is TGCAGCGCCGAACAGGGGGGTGAAAAA. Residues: CSAEQGGEK. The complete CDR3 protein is CSAEQGGEKLFF.

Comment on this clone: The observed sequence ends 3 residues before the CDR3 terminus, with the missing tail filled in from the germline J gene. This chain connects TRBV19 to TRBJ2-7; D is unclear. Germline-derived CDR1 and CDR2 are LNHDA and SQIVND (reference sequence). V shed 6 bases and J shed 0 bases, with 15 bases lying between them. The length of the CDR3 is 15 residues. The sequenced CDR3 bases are TGTGCCAGTAGAGTAAGCACAGCTCGCTCCTACGAG. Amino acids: CASRVSTARSYE. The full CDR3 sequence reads CASRVSTARSYEQYF.

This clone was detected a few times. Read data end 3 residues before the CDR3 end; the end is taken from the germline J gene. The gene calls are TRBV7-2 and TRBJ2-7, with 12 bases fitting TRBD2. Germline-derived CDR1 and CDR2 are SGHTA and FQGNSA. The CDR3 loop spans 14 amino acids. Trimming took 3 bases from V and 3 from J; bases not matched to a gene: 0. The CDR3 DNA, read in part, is TGTGCCAGCAGCTTGGGACTAGCGGGCTACGAG. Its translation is CASSLGLAGYE. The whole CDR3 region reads CASSLGLAGYEQYF.

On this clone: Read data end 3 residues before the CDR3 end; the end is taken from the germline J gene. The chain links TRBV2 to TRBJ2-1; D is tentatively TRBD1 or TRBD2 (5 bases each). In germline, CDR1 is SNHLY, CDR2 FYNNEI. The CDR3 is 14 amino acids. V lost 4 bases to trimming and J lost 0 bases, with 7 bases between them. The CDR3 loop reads CASSAGSSYNEQFF. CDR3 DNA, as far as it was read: TGTGCCAGCAGTGCAGGGAGCTCCTACAATGAG. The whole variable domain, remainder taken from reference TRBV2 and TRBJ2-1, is EPEVTQTPSHQVTQMGQEVILRCVPISNHLYFYWYRQILGQKVEFLVSFYNNEISEKSEIFDDQFSVERPDGSNFTLKIRSTKLEDSAMYFCASSAGSSYNEQFFGPGTRLTVL.

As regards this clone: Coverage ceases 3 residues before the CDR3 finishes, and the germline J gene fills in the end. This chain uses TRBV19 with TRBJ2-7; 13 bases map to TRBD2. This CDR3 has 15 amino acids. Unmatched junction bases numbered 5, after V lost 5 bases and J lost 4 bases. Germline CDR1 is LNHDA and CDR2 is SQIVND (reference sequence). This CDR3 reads CASSPGLAGRYEQYF. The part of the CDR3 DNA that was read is TGTGCCAGTAGTCCGGGACTAGCGGGGAGGTACGAG.

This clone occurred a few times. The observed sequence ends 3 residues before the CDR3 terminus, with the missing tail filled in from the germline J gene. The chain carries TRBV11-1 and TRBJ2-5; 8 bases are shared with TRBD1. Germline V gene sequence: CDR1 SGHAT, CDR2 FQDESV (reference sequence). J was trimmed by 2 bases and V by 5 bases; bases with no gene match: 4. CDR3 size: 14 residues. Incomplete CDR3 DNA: TGTGCCAGCAGCACACGACAGGGGCAAGAGACC. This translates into CASSTRQGQET. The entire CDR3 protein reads CASSTRQGQETQYF.

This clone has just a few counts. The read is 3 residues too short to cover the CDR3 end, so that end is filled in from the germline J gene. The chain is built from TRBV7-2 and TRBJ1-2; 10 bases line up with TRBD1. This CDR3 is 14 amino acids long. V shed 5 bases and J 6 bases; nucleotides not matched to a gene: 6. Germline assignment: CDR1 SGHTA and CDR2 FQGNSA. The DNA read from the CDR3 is TGTGCCAGCAGCCCTGGACAGGGGGGACATGGC. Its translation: CASSPGQGGHG. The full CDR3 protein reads CASSPGQGGHGYTF. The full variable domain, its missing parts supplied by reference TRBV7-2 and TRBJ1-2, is GAGVSQSPSNKVTEKGKDVELRCDPISGHTALYWYRQSLGQGLEFLIYFQGNSAPDKSGLPSDRFSAERTGGSVSTLTIQRTQQEDSAVYLCASSPGQGGHGYTFGSGTRLTVV.

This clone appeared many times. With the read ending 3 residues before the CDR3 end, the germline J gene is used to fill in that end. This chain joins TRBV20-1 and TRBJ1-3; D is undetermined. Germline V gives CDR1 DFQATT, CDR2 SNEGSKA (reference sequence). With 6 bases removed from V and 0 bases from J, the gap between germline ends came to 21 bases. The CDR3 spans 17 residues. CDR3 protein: CSAQALLERFSGNTIYF. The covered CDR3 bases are TGCAGTGCCCAGGCCCTCTTGGAACGATTCTCTGGAAACACC.

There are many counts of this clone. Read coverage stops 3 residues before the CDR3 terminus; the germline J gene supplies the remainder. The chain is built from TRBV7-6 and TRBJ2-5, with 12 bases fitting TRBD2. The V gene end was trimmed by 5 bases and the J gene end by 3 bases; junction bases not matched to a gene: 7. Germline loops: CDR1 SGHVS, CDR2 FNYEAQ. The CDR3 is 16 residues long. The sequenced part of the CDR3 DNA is TGTGCCAGCAGCCCCTACTGGACTAGCGGGGAAGAGACC. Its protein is CASSPYWTSGEET. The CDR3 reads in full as CASSPYWTSGEETQYF.

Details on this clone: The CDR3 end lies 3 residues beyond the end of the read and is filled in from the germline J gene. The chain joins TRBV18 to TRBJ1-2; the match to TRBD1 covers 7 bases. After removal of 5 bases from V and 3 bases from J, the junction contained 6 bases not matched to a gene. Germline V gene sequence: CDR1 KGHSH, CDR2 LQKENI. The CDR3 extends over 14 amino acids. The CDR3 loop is CASSADRVYYGYTF. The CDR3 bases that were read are TGTGCCAGCTCAGCAGACAGGGTGTACTATGGC.

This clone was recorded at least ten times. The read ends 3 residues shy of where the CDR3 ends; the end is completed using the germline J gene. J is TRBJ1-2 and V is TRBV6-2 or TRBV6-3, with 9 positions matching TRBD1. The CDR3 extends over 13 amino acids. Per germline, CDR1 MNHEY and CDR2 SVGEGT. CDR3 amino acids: CASRSTGGAGYTF. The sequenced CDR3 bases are TGTGCCAGCAGGTCTACAGGGGGCGCCGGC.